Listed here are 27 T cell receptor beta chains from one sample, sequenced in a study of post-analysis software for immune sequencing data. Regarding the study as a whole: Comparison of patients with controls showed a handful of TRBV segments more frequent in patients, TRBV5-6, TRBV5-1 and TRBV20-1 among them.

Tagging with unique molecular identifiers was a feature of the TCR beta cDNA libraries. TCRdb itself ran the PCR reads through MiXCR, one entry per CDR3 protein. In the table there are fewer than 700,000 distinct CDR3 sequences, about 40% of which are singletons. What these receptors recognize is not known. The sample taken for sequencing was blood. Source of these receptors: a girl aged 10 to 17 with multiple sclerosis.

The rearrangement uses TRBV11-2 and TRBJ2-7, with 9 nucleotides matching TRBD2. The germline V gene encodes CDR1 SGHAT and CDR2 FQNNGV. CDR3 length equals 19 residues. V was clipped by 1 base and J by 0 bases; unmatched bases: 13. The chain's CDR3 is CASSLGGGWREGPSYEQYF. The CDR3 region has the DNA TGTGCCAGCAGCTTAGGAGGTGGTTGGCGGGAGGGCCCCTCCTACGAGCAGTACTTC.

The gene calls are TRBV4-1 and TRBJ2-5; TRBD2 is a possible D gene (6 bases). Trimming left V 8 bases short and J 4 bases short, with 20 bases between. This CDR3 has 15 amino acids. Germline V gene data show CDR1 as MGHRA and CDR2 as YSYEKL. The CDR3 loop reads CASALAPTQGETQYF. Written as DNA, the CDR3 is TGCGCCAGCGCCCTAGCGCCTACCCAGGGAGAGACCCAGTACTTC.

This clonotype has just a few counts. The gene calls are TRBV10-1 and TRBJ2-4; D is uncertain. The V end was cut by 0 bases, the J end by 6 bases, with 6 bases between. The CDR3 consists of 13 residues. CDR1 is WNHNN, CDR2 SYGVQD, per germline (reference sequence). The DNA of the CDR3 is TGCGCCAGCAGTGAGTCACGAGGAAACATTCAGTACTTC. Encoded protein: CASSESRGNIQYF.

The sample holds a few counts of this clonotype. V is TRBV5-1 and J is TRBJ2-3; D possibly corresponds to TRBD1 (5 bases). V was clipped by 4 bases and J by 5 bases, with 20 bases between them. Germline CDR1 and CDR2: SGHRS and YFSETQ. The CDR3 spans 16 residues. CDR3 sequence reads: CASSHRISPKGDTQYF. In DNA form, the CDR3 reads TGCGCCAGCAGCCACAGGATCAGTCCTAAAGGAGATACGCAGTATTTT. The complete variable domain, with remaining parts taken from reference TRBV5-1 and TRBJ2-3, reads KAGVTQTPRYLIKTRGQQVTLSCSPISGHRSVSWYQQTPGQGLQFLFEYFSETQRNKGNFPGRFSGRQFSNSRSEMNVSTLELGDSALYLCASSHRISPKGDTQYFGPGTRLTVL.

The chain links TRBV29-1 to TRBJ2-1, with 10 positions matching TRBD2. CDR1 is SQVTM and CDR2 is ANQGSEA in the germline V gene. The CDR3 runs 17 residues. The V segment lost 4 bases and the J segment 0 bases; nucleotides outside the gene matches: 9. The DNA for the CDR3 is TGCAGCGTTGTCCGGCTAGCGGGAGCTAGCTCCTACAATGAGCAGTTCTTC. This encodes CSVVRLAGASSYNEQFF.

There are a few counts of this clonotype. The J gene is TRBJ2-7, the V gene TRBV7-2; D possibly corresponds to TRBD2 (6 bases). Trimming took 5 bases from V and 0 from J, leaving 17 bases between them. Germline values: CDR1 SGHTA, CDR2 FQGNSA. The CDR3 consists of 16 residues. CDR3 in amino acids: CASSDRQRAFSYEQYF. In DNA form, the CDR3 reads TGTGCCAGCAGCGACCGACAGCGGGCCTTCTCCTACGAGCAGTACTTC.

V gene TRBV7-8 combines with J gene TRBJ2-1, with D perhaps matching TRBD2 (5 bases). The germline V and J ends were trimmed by 4 bases and 10 bases, with 17 bases remaining between them. The length of the CDR3 is 14 residues. CDR1 is SGHVS and CDR2 is FQNEAQ in the germline V gene. The CDR3 reads CASSSFGRGGEQFF. The CDR3 region has the DNA TGTGCCAGCAGCTCCTTCGGTCGGGGTGGCGAGCAGTTCTTC.

This chain joins TRBV10-2 and TRBJ2-3; no clear D. Germline V gives CDR1 WSHSY, CDR2 SAAADI. This CDR3 is 15 amino acids long. Trimming took off 4 bases at V and 4 bases at J, with 15 bases between the two ends. The CDR3 region has the DNA TGCGCCAGCAGTGTAGTTAGGGTGGGCCCAGATACGCAGTATTTT. Its translation is CASSVVRVGPDTQYF.

The chain has TRBV12-3 or TRBV12-4 and TRBJ2-3, with 9 bases fitting TRBD2. The CDR3 is 16 amino acids. The J segment lost 3 bases and the V segment lost 3 bases, leaving 7 bases of the junction unmatched. CDR3 protein: CASSFGGRARTDTQYF. In DNA, the CDR3 is TGTGCCAGCAGTTTCGGCGGGAGGGCAAGAACAGATACGCAGTATTTT.

J is TRBJ2-5 and V is TRBV2; 9 nucleotides align to TRBD2. Germline lookup yields CDR1 SNHLY and CDR2 FYNNEI. This CDR3 spans 17 amino acids. The junction had 21 bases not matched to a gene; V was cut back by 6 bases and J by 10 bases. CDR3 in DNA: TGTGCCAGCAGCGGGGGAATATCGCCGGGACTAGCTAGCCGCCAGTACTTC. Its translation is CASSGGISPGLASRQYF.

This clonotype was seen a handful of times. The chain combines TRBV28 with TRBJ1-2; D gene uncertain. The CDR3 has 11 residues. Trimming removed 6 bases from V and 7 bases from J, with 9 bases in between. Germline loops: CDR1 MDHEN, CDR2 SYDVKM. CDR3 residues: CASSPGPGYTF. In nucleotides, the CDR3 is TGTGCCAGCAGCCCAGGTCCTGGCTACACCTTC.

The rearrangement uses TRBV7-9 and TRBJ1-2; a possible D gene is TRBD1 (6 bases). The V end was cut by 2 bases, the J end by 12 bases, with 7 bases between. From germline, CDR1 is SEHNR and CDR2 FQNEAQ (reference sequence). This CDR3 has 10 residues. Here the CDR3 reads CASSLNRDTF. CDR3 DNA: TGTGCCAGCAGCTTAAACAGGGACACCTTC. The entire variable domain, with the rest obtained from reference TRBV7-9 and TRBJ1-2, is as follows: DTGVSQNPRHKITKRGQNVTFRCDPISEHNRLYWYRQTLGQGPEFLTYFQNEAQLEKSRLLSDRFSAERPKGSFSTLEIQRTEQGDSAMYLCASSLNRDTFGSGTRLTVV.

J is TRBJ2-4 and V is TRBV10-3; tentatively, D is TRBD1 or TRBD2 (6 bases each). This CDR3 region has 16 residues. The germline gives CDR1 ENHRY, CDR2 SYGVKD. The V gene lost 4 bases and the J gene lost 4 bases, with 17 bases spanning the gap. Here the CDR3 reads CAISGGAGNGKNIQYF. The CDR3 DNA follows: TGTGCCATCAGTGGGGGGGCAGGGAATGGGAAAAACATTCAGTACTTC.

This clonotype was seen only a few times. The rearrangement joins TRBV6-5 to TRBJ1-1, with 7 nucleotides matching TRBD1. The germline V gene encodes CDR1 MNHEY and CDR2 SVGAGI. Trimming at V came to 2 bases and at J to 11 bases, leaving 11 bases not matched to a gene. The CDR3 loop spans 14 amino acids. The CDR3 reads CASSYVATGSGAFF. The CDR3 DNA is TGTGCCAGCAGTTACGTCGCGACAGGGAGTGGGGCTTTCTTT.

This clonotype was observed a handful of times. The gene calls are TRBV12-3 or TRBV12-4 and TRBJ1-2, with 11 bases fitting TRBD1. With 7 bases clipped from V and 2 bases from J, the junction kept 3 bases outside the gene matches. The length of the CDR3 is 14 residues. The CDR3 protein is CASIWDRGNYGYTF. CDR3 DNA sequence: TGTGCCAGCATTTGGGACAGGGGGAACTATGGCTACACCTTC.

The chain uses TRBV7-2 and TRBJ2-7; perhaps TRBD2 as D (7 bases). From germline, CDR1 is SGHTA and CDR2 FQGNSA. With 5 bases removed from V and 1 base from J, the gap between germline ends came to 15 bases. The CDR3 is 15 amino acids. CDR3 sequence: CASSPGDYQSYEQYF. CDR3 in DNA: TGTGCCAGCAGCCCAGGGGACTACCAATCCTACGAGCAGTACTTC.

The rearrangement links TRBV20-1 to TRBJ1-5, with 10 bases lining up with TRBD1. Germline values: CDR1 DFQATT, CDR2 SNEGSKA (reference sequence). With 6 bases clipped from V and 4 bases from J, the junction kept 6 bases outside the gene matches. This CDR3 is built from 14 residues. The CDR3 coding sequence is TGCAGTGCCTCTGGGGGACAGGGGAATCAGCCCCAGCATTTT. Translation gives CSASGGQGNQPQHF.

Note on this clonotype: This sequence may be a read error, since a much larger clone differs from it by one base. The genes are TRBV4-2 and TRBJ2-1; 10 bases are shared with TRBD2. The CDR3 length is 15 residues. The germline CDR1 and CDR2 sequences are LGHNA and YNFKEQ. The CDR3: CAGSPLAGERNEQFF. CDR3 in DNA: TGTGCCGGCAGCCCGCTAGCGGGAGAGAGAAATGAGCAGTTCTTC.

The chain carries TRBV12-3 or TRBV12-4 and TRBJ1-1; TRBD1 is a possible D gene (5 bases). V lost 11 bases and J lost 4, with 17 bases in between. This CDR3 is built from 13 residues. This CDR3 reads CASRGGMATEAFF. The CDR3 region has the DNA TGTGCCTCACGGGGGGGGATGGCCACTGAAGCTTTCTTT.

This clonotype was counted ten times or more. This chain connects TRBV20-1 to TRBJ2-1; D is possibly TRBD2 (5 bases). Germline CDR1 and CDR2: DFQATT and SNEGSKA (reference sequence). CDR3 size: 12 residues. Between the trimmed V and J ends, which lost 5 bases and 9 bases, there was a span of 14 bases. The chain's CDR3 is CSAGRTVGEQFF. The CDR3 bases are TGCAGTGCTGGACGGACTGTCGGTGAGCAGTTCTTC.

This clonotype has only a few counts. The chain carries TRBV20-1 and TRBJ2-1; 9 nucleotides agree with TRBD2. Germline assignment: CDR1 DFQATT and CDR2 SNEGSKA (reference sequence). This CDR3 has 15 amino acids. J lost 4 bases, V lost 0 bases, and 4 bases had no gene match. In nucleotides, the CDR3 is TGCAGTGCTAGAGATCTTAGCGGGGGTTACAATGAGCAGTTCTTC. Its translation is CSARDLSGGYNEQFF.

Comment on this clonotype: One end of the junction fails to match germline, which may point to a read error. The chain joins TRBV7-7 to TRBJ2-1; D is uncertain. The V gene's germline CDR1 is SSHAT and CDR2 FNYEAQ (reference sequence). The CDR3 runs to 16 residues. The CDR3 DNA follows: TGTGCTAGCAGCTTAGGTAACCGACGGCCCCAGGATGAGCAGTTCTTC. It encodes CASSLGNRRPQDEQFF.

This chain connects TRBV20-1 to TRBJ2-1; 9 bases align to TRBD1. The CDR3 consists of 12 residues. Trimming cost V 6 bases and J 8 bases; bases outside gene matches: 5. Germline CDR1 is DFQATT and CDR2 is SNEGSKA (reference sequence). The CDR3 loop reads CSAETGGDEQFF. The CDR3 DNA sequence: TGCAGTGCGGAGACAGGGGGAGATGAGCAGTTCTTC.

The chain recombines TRBV6-1 with TRBJ2-1; TRBD1 might be the D (6 bases). V was cut by 7 bases and J by 0 bases, with 25 bases left in between. Germline lookup yields CDR1 MNHNS and CDR2 SASEGT. The CDR3 covers 19 residues. The CDR3 is CASTQNRWGLESSYNEQFF. The DNA of the CDR3 is TGTGCCAGCACCCAGAATCGATGGGGGCTCGAAAGCTCCTACAATGAGCAGTTCTTC.

This clonotype came up a few times. The chain couples TRBV27 to TRBJ2-1; TRBD2 matches at 7 bases. J lost 3 bases, V lost 8 bases, and 7 bases had no gene match. CDR3 length: 14 residues. Germline V gene data show CDR1 as MNHEY and CDR2 as SMNVEV (reference sequence). The CDR3 DNA reads TGTGCCAGCGAAGCGGTAGCGGGCTACAATGAGCAGTTCTTC. This codes for CASEAVAGYNEQFF.

The chain recombines TRBV10-3 with TRBJ1-2; the match to TRBD1 covers 10 bases. V dropped 10 bases and J dropped 4; count of bases not matched to a gene: 12. The CDR3 contains 15 residues. The germline V gene has CDR1 ENHRY and CDR2 SYGVKD. The CDR3: CATSGDRGRSYGYTF. For the CDR3, the DNA is TGTGCCACCTCAGGGGACAGGGGCCGTTCCTATGGCTACACCTTC.

This clonotype was recorded a few times. CDR3 in amino acids: CASSLAGVMDTQYF. CDR3 nucleotides: TGTGCCAGCAGCCTAGCGGGAGTGATGGATACGCAGTATTTT. The rearrangement uses TRBV3-1 and TRBJ2-3; the match to TRBD2 covers 9 bases. Unmatched junction bases numbered 5, after V lost 4 bases and J lost 6 bases. The CDR3 is 14 residues long. The germline V gene encodes CDR1 LGHDT and CDR2 YNNKEL (reference sequence).